These 5 T cell receptor beta chains originate from one sample sequenced in a study of blood T cell repertoires in COVID-19. Measured with immunoSEQ multiplex PCR; TCRdb has only the in-frame clones, and not every one. Of some 160,000 clones in the sample, 89% were seen once. The sequencing sample was made of peripheral blood. The receptors shown here come from a man aged 55 to 70 with acute or convalescent COVID-19.

The chain uses TRBV12-3 or TRBV12-4 and TRBJ2-1, with 9 bases matching TRBD1. The CDR3 has 13 residues. J gave up 9 bases and V 8 bases, and 8 bases lay outside the gene matches. The CDR3 sequence: CASGDRAEGEQFF. CDR3 sequence (DNA): TGTGCCAGCGGGGACAGGGCTGAAGGTGAGCAGTTCTTC.

The CDR3 is CASSTTVANTEAFF. The CDR3 nucleotides are TGCGCCAGCAGCACGACTGTAGCCAACACTGAAGCTTTCTTT. The chain is built from TRBV5-1 and TRBJ1-1; no definite D call. Germline V gene data show CDR1 as SGHRS and CDR2 as YFSETQ. V lost 4 bases, J lost 2 bases, and 12 bases lay in between. The CDR3 is 14 amino acids. Complete variable domain (other parts from reference TRBV5-1 and TRBJ1-1): KAGVTQTPRYLIKTRGQQVTLSCSPISGHRSVSWYQQTPGQGLQFLFEYFSETQRNKGNFPGRFSGRQFSNSRSEMNVSTLELGDSALYLCASSTTVANTEAFFGQGTRLTVV.

CDR3 residues: CASSRGTGNSMDGDTQYF. CDR3 DNA: TGCGCCAGCAGCCGCGGGACAGGGAATTCTATGGATGGAGATACGCAGTATTTT. V is TRBV5-1 and J is TRBJ2-3; 9 nucleotides agree with TRBD1. The J segment lost 5 bases and the V segment lost 4 bases, leaving 17 bases of the junction unmatched. CDR3 length: 18 amino acids. Germline CDR1 is SGHRS and CDR2 is YFSETQ.

This clone has more than one count but fewer than ten. The chain uses TRBV4-1 and TRBJ2-7; the match to TRBD1 covers 7 bases. The CDR3 has 15 residues. Germline CDR1 and CDR2: MGHRA and YSYEKL. Trimming removed 0 bases from V and 2 bases from J; junction bases left unmatched: 4. Here the CDR3 DNA reads TGCGCCAGCAGCCAAGAGACAGGGCGCCCCTACGAGCAGTACTTC. This gives the protein CASSQETGRPYEQYF.

The chain combines TRBV6-5 with TRBJ1-3; 7 bases match TRBD1. J gave up 4 bases and V 8 bases, and 5 bases lay outside the gene matches. Per the germline V gene, CDR1 is MNHEY and CDR2 is SVGAGI. The CDR3 runs to 13 residues. The CDR3 DNA sequence: TGTGCCAGCGGACAGGAGTCCGGAAACACCATATATTTT. This gives the protein CASGQESGNTIYF.